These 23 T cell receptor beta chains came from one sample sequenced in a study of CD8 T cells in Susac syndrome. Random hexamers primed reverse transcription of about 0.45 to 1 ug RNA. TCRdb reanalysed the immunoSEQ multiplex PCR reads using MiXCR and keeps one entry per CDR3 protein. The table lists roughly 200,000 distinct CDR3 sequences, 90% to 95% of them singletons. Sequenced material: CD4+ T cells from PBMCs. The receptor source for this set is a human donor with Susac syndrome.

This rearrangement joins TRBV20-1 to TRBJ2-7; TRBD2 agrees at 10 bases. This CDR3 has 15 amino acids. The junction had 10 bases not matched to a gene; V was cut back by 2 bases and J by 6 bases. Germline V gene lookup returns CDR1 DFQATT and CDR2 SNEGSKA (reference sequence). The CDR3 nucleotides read TGCAGTGCTAGAAATAGCGGGAGGCCCGGACTCGAGCAGTACTTC. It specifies CSARNSGRPGLEQYF.

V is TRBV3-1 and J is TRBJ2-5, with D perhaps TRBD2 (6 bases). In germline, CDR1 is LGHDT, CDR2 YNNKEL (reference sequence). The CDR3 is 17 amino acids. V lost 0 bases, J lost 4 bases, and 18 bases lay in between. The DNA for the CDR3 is TGTGCCAGCAGCCAAGATTGGGCTAGCGCGATTAGAGAGACCCAGTACTTC. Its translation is CASSQDWASAIRETQYF.

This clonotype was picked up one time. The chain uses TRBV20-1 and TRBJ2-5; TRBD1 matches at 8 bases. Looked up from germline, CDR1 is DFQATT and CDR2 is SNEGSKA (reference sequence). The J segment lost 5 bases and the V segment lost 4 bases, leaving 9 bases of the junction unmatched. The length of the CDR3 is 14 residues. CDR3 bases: TGCAGTGCTAATCCCGGACAGGGTGTCGAGACCCAGTACTTC. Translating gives CSANPGQGVETQYF.

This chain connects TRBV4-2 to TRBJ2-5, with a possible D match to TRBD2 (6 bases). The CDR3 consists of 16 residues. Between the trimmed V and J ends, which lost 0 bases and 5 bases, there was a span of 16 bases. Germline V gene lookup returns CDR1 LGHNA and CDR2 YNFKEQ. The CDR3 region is CASSQDVEGGSETQYF. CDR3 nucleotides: TGTGCCAGCAGCCAAGATGTGGAGGGTGGCTCGGAGACCCAGTACTTC.

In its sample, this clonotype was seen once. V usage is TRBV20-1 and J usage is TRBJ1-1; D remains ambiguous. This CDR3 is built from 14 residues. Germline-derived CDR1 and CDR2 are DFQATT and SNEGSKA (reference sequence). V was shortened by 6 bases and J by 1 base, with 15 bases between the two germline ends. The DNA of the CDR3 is TGCAGTGCCGTGGGCCGGCCTAGGAACACTGAAGCTTTCTTT. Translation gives CSAVGRPRNTEAFF.

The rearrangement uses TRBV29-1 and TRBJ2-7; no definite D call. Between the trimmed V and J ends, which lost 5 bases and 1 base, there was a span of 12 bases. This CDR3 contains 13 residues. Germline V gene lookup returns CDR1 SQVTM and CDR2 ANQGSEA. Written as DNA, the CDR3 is TGCAGCGTTTCCCGCGGTACTTCCTACGAGCAGTACTTC. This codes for CSVSRGTSYEQYF.

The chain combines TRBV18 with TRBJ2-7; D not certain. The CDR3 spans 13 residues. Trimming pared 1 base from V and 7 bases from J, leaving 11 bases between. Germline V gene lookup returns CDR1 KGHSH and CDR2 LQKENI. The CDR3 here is CASSPRVSGEQYF. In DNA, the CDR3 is TGTGCCAGCTCACCACGAGTCTCCGGGGAGCAGTACTTC.

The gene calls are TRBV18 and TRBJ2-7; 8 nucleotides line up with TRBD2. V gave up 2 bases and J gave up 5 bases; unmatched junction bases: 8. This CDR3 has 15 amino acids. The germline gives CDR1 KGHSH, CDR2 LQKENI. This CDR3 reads CASSPGTSGSDEQYF. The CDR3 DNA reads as TGTGCCAGCTCACCAGGAACTAGCGGTAGCGACGAGCAGTACTTC.

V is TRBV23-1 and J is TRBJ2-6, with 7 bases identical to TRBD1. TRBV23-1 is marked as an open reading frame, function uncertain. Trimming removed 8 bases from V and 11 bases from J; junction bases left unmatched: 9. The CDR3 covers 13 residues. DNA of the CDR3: TGCGCCAGCCCGACGGGACAGTTGGACGTCCTGACTTTC. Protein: CASPTGQLDVLTF.

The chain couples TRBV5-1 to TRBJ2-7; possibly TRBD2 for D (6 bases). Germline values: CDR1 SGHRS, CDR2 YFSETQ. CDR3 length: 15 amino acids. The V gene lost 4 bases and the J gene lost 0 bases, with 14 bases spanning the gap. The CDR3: CASSVEGPPSYEQYF. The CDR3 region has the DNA TGCGCCAGCAGCGTGGAGGGGCCACCCTCCTACGAGCAGTACTTC.

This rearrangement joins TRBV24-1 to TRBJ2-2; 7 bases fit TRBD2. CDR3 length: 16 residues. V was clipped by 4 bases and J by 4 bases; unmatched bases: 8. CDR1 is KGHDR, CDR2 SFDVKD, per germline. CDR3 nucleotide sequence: TGTGCCACCAGTGACAGAACTAGCGCCAGCACCGGGGAGCTGTTTTTT. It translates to CATSDRTSASTGELFF.

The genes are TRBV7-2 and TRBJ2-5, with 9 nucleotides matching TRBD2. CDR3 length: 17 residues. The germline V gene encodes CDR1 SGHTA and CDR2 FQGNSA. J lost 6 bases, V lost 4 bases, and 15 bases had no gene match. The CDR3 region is CASSSRDSGGLRKTQYF. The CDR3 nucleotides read TGTGCCAGCAGCTCCCGAGATAGCGGGGGCTTGCGAAAGACCCAGTACTTC.

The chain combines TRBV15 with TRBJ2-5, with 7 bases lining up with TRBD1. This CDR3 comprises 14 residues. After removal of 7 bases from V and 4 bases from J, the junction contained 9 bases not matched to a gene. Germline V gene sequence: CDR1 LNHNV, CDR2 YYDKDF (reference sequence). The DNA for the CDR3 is TGTGCCACCACAACAGGGGCGTTAGGAGAGACCCAGTACTTC. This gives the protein CATTTGALGETQYF.

The CDR3 nucleotides read TGTGCCAGCAGTTACCAACAGGGACAGACAACTAGCACAGATACGCAGTATTTT. Its protein product is CASSYQQGQTTSTDTQYF. The V gene is TRBV6-5, the J gene TRBJ2-3, with 7 nucleotides matching TRBD1. V lost 2 bases, J lost 0 bases, and 11 bases stayed unmatched. From germline, CDR1 is MNHEY and CDR2 SVGAGI. The CDR3 sequence is 18 residues long.

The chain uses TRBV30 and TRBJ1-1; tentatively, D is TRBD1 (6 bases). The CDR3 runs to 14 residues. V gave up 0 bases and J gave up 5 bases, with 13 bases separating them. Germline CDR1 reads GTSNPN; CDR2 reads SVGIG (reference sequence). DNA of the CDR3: TGTGCCTGGAGTGTCAGGAGGGGGGGGACTGAAGCTTTCTTT. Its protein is CAWSVRRGGTEAFF.

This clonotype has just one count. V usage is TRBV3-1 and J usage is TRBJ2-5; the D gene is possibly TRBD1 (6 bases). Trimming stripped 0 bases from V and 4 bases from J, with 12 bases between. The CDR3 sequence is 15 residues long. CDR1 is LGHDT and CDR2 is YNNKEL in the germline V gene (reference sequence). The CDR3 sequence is CASSQERGKGETQYF. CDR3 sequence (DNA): TGTGCCAGCAGCCAAGAAAGGGGGAAGGGAGAGACCCAGTACTTC.

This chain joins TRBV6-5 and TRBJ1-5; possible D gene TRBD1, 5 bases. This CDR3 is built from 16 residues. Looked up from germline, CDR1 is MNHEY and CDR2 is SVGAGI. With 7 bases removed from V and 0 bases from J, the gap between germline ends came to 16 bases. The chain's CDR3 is CASIIQVNDSNQPQHF. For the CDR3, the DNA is TGTGCCAGCATTATACAGGTTAACGATAGCAATCAGCCCCAGCATTTT.

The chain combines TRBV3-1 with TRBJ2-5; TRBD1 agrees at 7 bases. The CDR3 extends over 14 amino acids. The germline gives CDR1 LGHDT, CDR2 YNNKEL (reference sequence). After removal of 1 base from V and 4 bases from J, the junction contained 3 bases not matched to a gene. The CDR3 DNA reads TGTGCCAGCAGCCAAGTTGCAGGGGGAGAGACCCAGTACTTC. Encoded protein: CASSQVAGGETQYF.

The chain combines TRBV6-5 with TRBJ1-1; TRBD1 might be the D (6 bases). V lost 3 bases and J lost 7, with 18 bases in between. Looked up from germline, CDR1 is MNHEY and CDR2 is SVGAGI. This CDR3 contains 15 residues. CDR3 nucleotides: TGTGCCAGCAGTTATCTTAGACAGGCGCGGAGTGAAGCTTTCTTT. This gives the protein CASSYLRQARSEAFF.

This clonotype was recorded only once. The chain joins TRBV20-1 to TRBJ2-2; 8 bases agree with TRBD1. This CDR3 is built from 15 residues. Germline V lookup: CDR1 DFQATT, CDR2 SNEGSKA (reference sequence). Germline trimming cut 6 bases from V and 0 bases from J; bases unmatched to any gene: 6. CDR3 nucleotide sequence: TGCAGTGCGAGACAGGGGACATCGAACACCGGGGAGCTGTTTTTT. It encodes CSARQGTSNTGELFF.

The CDR3 sequence is CASSSEKGPTYEQYF. Written as DNA, the CDR3 is TGTGCCAGCTCCTCCGAGAAGGGGCCAACCTACGAGCAGTACTTC. This chain links TRBV18 with TRBJ2-7; maybe TRBD1 (5 bases). The CDR3 sequence is 15 residues long. V was clipped by 6 bases and J by 2 bases, with 17 bases between them. The germline V gene has CDR1 KGHSH and CDR2 LQKENI. The full variable domain, its missing parts supplied by reference TRBV18 and TRBJ2-7, is NAGVMQNPRHLVRRRGQEARLRCSPMKGHSHVYWYRQLPEEGLKFMVYLQKENIIDESGMPKERFSAEFPKEGPSILRIQQVVRGDSAAYFCASSSEKGPTYEQYFGPGTRLTVT.

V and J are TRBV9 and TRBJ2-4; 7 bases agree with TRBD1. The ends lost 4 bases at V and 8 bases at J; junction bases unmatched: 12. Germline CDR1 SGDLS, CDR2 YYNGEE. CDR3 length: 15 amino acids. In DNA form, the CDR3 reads TGTGCCAGCAGCCCCCGCATCGACAGGGTTGACATTCAGTACTTC. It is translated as CASSPRIDRVDIQYF.

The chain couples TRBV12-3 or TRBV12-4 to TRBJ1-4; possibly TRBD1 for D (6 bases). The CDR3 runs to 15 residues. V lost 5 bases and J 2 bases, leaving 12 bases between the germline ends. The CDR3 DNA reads TGTGCCAGCAGTCCCGGGGGGGCGACTAATGAAAAACTGTTTTTT. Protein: CASSPGGATNEKLFF.